This T cell receptor beta chain appears in the sequencing data of a study of cytomegalovirus exposure and HLA in healthy donors. 60 Vbeta and 13 Jbeta primers were used in PCR. Data came from immunoSEQ multiplex PCR; TCRdb stores just in-frame clones and leaves some out. This sample yields nearly 300,000 clones, of which roughly 85% are seen a single time; 3.5% to 4% belongs to the top ten. From germline, CDR1 is SGHKS and CDR2 YYEKEE (reference sequence). V was clipped by 7 bases and J by 4 bases, with 7 bases between them. This CDR3 contains 11 residues. Sample: PBMCs. J is TRBJ2-3 and V is TRBV5-5; D perhaps matches TRBD1 (6 bases). This TCR was recovered from a man aged 40-49 years in good health and CMV-seropositive. The CDR3, as DNA: TGTGCCAGCGCAGGGGCAGATACGCAGTATTTT. Translated, it gives CASAGADTQYF.